Here is one TCR beta chain with its context. Its antigen remains unknown. Other DNA sequences in the same sample also yield this CDR3. The sample is drawn from a study of shared clonotypes between healthy human individuals. Findings and limits, study-wide: It was anticipated that sequencing depth would influence how many clonotypes donors shared. Sequencing of the sorted subsets was shown by rarefaction to be incomplete despite large depth.

TCRdb's copy holds only in-frame clones and misses some; the assay was immunoSEQ multiplex PCR. The sample includes about 680,000 clones, 92% of them seen just once. V was pared by 0 bases and J by 2 bases, with 8 bases between. Germline CDR1 SGHRS, CDR2 YFSETQ. The CDR3 contains 14 residues. Only CD45RO-negative cells positively selected for CCR7 counted as naive CD8 cells, so terminally differentiated effector memory CD45RA+ cells were excluded. All the donors were Caucasian adults who lived in Nashville, Tennessee. The sequenced sample was naive CD8+ T cells sorted from blood. The TCR originated in a man in his thirties or forties in good health. The chain employs TRBV5-1 and TRBJ2-5, with D uncertain. The CDR3 region has the DNA TGCGCCAGCAGCTTGGGGCAGAATCAAGAGACCCAGTACTTC. Translation: CASSLGQNQETQYF.